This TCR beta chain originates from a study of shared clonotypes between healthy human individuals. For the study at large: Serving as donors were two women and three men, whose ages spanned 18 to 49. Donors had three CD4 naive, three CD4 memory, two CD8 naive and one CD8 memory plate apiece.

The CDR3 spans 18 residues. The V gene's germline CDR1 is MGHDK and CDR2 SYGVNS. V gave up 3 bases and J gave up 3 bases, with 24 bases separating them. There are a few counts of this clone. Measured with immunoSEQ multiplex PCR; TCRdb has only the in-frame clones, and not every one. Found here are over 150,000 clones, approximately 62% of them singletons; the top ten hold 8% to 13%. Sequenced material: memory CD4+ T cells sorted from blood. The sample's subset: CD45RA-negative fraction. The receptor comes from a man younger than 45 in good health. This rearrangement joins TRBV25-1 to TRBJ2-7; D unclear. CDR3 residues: CASSDSKRIELGRYEQYF. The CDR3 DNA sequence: TGTGCCAGCAGTGATAGCAAGCGAATCGAGTTAGGGCGCTACGAGCAGTACTTC.